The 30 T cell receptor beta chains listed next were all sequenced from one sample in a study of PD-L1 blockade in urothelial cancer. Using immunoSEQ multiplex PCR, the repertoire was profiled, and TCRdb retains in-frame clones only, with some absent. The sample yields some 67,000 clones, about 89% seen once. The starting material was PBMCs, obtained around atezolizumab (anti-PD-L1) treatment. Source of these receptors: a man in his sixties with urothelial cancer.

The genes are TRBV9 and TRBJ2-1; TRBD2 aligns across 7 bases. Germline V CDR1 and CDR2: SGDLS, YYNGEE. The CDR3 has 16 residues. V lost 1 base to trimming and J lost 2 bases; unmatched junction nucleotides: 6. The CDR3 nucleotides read TGTGCCAGCAGCGTATCGGCGGGAGCCGCCTACAATGAGCAGTTCTTC. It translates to CASSVSAGAAYNEQFF.

The DNA of the CDR3 is TGTGCCAGCTCACCCGGGAGGTCCGATACGCAGTATTTT. It specifies CASSPGRSDTQYF. This chain joins TRBV18 and TRBJ2-3, with 7 bases lining up with TRBD2. Unmatched junction bases numbered 3, after V lost 3 bases and J lost 6 bases. Germline values: CDR1 KGHSH, CDR2 LQKENI. The CDR3 is 13 residues long.

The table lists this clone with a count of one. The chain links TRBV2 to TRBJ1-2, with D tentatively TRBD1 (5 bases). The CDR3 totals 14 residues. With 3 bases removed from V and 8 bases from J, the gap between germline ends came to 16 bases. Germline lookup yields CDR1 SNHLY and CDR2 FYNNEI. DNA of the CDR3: TGTGCCAGCAGTGACCGATCTGGGGCCCGGGGCTACACCTTC. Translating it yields CASSDRSGARGYTF. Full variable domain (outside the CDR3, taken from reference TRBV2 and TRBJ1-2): EPEVTQTPSHQVTQMGQEVILRCVPISNHLYFYWYRQILGQKVEFLVSFYNNEISEKSEIFDDQFSVERPDGSNFTLKIRSTKLEDSAMYFCASSDRSGARGYTFGSGTRLTVV.

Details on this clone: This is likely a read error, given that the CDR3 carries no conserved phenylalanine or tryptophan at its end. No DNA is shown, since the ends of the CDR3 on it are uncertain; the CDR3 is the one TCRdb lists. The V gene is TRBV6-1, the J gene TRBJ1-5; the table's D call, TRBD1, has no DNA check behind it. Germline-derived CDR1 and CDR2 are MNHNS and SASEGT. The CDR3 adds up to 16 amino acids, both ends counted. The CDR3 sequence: CASSVQGAGTQPQHFG.

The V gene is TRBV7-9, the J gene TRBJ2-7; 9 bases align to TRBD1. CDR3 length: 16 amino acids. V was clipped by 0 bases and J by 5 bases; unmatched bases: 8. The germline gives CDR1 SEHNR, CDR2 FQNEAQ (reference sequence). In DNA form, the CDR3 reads TGTGCCAGCAGCTTAGCGGTGGGGACAGGGTCCCACGAGCAGTACTTC. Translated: CASSLAVGTGSHEQYF.

CDR3 sequence reads: CASSSYRGPPTDTQYF. The CDR3 nucleotides read TGTGCCAGCAGCTCTTACAGGGGGCCCCCCACAGATACGCAGTATTTT. The chain recombines TRBV7-9 with TRBJ2-3; 9 bases fit TRBD1. The CDR3 runs to 16 residues. Germline V CDR1 and CDR2: SEHNR, FQNEAQ (reference sequence). V was pared by 4 bases and J by 2 bases, with 7 bases of the junction left unmatched.

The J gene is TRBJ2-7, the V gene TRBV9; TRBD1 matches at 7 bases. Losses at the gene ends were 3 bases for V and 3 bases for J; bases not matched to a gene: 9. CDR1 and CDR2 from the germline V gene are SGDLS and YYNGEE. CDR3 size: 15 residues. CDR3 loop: CASSANRGSYYEQYF. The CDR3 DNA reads TGTGCCAGCAGCGCAAACAGGGGATCATACTACGAGCAGTACTTC.

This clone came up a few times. CDR3 sequence: CAISGTSGIAADTQYF. The CDR3 coding sequence is TGTGCCATCAGCGGGACTAGCGGTATCGCCGCAGATACGCAGTATTTT. J is TRBJ2-3 and V is TRBV10-3; TRBD2 aligns across 11 bases. Germline trimming cut 6 bases from V and 4 bases from J; bases unmatched to any gene: 9. This CDR3 has 16 residues. Per the germline V gene, CDR1 is ENHRY and CDR2 is SYGVKD.

The DNA for the CDR3 is TGTGCCAGCAGTTTTCAAGCGGGAAGATATGAGCAGTTCTTC. Protein sequence: CASSFQAGRYEQFF. The chain couples TRBV28 to TRBJ2-1; the match to TRBD2 covers 7 bases. Germline V CDR1 and CDR2: MDHEN, SYDVKM. The CDR3 totals 14 residues. V shed 3 bases, J shed 8 bases, and the junction held 7 bases outside the gene matches.

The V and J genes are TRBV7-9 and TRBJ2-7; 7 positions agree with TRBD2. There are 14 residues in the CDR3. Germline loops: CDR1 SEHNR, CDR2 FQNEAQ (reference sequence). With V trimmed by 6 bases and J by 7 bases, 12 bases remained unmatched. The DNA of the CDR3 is TGTGCCAGCAGTCCCCTTCGACTAGCCGGGGAGCAGTACTTC. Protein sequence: CASSPLRLAGEQYF.

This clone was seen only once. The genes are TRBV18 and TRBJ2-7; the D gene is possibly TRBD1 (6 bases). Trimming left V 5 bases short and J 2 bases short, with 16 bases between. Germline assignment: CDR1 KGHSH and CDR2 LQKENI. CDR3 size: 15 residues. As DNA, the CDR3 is TGTGCCAGCTCATCCGGTCCAGGGGCCACCTACGAGCAGTACTTC. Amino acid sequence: CASSSGPGATYEQYF.

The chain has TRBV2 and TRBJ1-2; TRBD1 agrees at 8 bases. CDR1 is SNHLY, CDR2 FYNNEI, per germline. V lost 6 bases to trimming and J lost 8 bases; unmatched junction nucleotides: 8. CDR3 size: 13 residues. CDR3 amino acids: CASSATTGVGYTF. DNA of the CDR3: TGTGCCAGCAGCGCTACGACAGGGGTCGGCTACACCTTC.

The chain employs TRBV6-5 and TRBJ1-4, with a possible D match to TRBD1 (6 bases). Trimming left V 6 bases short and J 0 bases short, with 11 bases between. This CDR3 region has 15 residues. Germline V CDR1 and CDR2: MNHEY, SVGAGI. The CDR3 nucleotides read TGTGCCAGCAGCGGACAGTTTTCAACTAATGAAAAACTGTTTTTT. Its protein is CASSGQFSTNEKLFF.

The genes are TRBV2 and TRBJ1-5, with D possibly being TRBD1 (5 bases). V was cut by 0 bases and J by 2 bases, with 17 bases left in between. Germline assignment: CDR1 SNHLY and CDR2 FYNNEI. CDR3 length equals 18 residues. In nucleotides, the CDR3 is TGTGCCAGCAGTGAAGCGCTTCTCGGGGGGGTCGGCAATCAGCCCCAGCATTTT. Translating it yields CASSEALLGGVGNQPQHF. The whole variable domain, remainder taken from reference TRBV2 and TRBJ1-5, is EPEVTQTPSHQVTQMGQEVILRCVPISNHLYFYWYRQILGQKVEFLVSFYNNEISEKSEIFDDQFSVERPDGSNFTLKIRSTKLEDSAMYFCASSEALLGGVGNQPQHFGDGTRLSIL.

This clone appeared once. The CDR3 sequence is CASSIGTGSGYTF. The CDR3 DNA reads as TGTGCCAGTAGTATAGGTACAGGGAGTGGCTACACCTTC. This chain uses TRBV19 with TRBJ1-2; a weak D match, TRBD1 (6 bases). CDR3 length: 13 residues. Trimming took off 1 base at V and 7 bases at J, with 10 bases between the two ends. The V gene's germline CDR1 is LNHDA and CDR2 SQIVND (reference sequence).

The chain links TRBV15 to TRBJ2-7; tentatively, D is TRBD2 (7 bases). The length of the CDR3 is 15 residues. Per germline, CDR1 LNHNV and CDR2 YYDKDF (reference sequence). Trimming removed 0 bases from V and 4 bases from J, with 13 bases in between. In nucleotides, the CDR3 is TGTGCCACCAGCAGAGACGGCGGGGGCGCGTACGAGCAGTACTTC. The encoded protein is CATSRDGGGAYEQYF.

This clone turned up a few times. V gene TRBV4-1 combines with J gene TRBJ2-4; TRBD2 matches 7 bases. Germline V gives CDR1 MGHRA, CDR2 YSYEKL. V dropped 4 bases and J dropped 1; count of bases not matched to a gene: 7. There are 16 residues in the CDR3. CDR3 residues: CASSPIGRGAKNIQYF. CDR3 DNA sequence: TGCGCCAGCAGCCCCATCGGGCGGGGGGCCAAAAACATTCAGTACTTC.

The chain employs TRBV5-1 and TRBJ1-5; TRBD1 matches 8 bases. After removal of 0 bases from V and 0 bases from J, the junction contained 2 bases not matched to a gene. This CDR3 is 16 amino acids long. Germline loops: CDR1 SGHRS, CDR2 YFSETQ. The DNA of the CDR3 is TGCGCCAGCAGCTTGGACGGACAGGGTAGCAATCAGCCCCAGCATTTT. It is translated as CASSLDGQGSNQPQHF.

The CDR3 loop is CATSSRQATMNTEAFF. The CDR3 nucleotides are TGTGCCACCAGCTCCCGACAGGCCACCATGAACACTGAAGCTTTCTTT. The V call is TRBV15, the J call TRBJ1-1; possibly TRBD1 for D (6 bases). Germline V lookup: CDR1 LNHNV, CDR2 YYDKDF (reference sequence). The V end was cut by 5 bases, the J end by 0 bases, with 16 bases between. This CDR3 is 16 amino acids long.

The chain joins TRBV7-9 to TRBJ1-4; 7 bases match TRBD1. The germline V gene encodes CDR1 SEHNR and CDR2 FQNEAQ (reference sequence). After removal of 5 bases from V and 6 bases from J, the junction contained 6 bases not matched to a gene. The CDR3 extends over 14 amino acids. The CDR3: CASSPIGTDEKLFF. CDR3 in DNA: TGTGCCAGCAGCCCTATCGGGACAGATGAAAAACTGTTTTTT.

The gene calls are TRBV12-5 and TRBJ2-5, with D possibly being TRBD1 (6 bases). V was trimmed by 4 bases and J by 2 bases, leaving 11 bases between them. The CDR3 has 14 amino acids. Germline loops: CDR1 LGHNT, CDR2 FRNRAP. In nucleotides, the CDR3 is TGTGCTAGTGGTTACCCGGACAGTCAAGAGACCCAGTACTTC. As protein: CASGYPDSQETQYF.

DNA for the CDR3: TGTGCCACCAGCTTACCGGGACTAGCGGGAGGTTCCTACAATGAGCAGTTCTTC. Translation: CATSLPGLAGGSYNEQFF. The chain carries TRBV15 and TRBJ2-1; 15 nucleotides agree with TRBD2. The CDR3 loop spans 18 amino acids. Per the germline V gene, CDR1 is LNHNV and CDR2 is YYDKDF (reference sequence). The ends lost 5 bases at V and 1 base at J; junction bases unmatched: 6.

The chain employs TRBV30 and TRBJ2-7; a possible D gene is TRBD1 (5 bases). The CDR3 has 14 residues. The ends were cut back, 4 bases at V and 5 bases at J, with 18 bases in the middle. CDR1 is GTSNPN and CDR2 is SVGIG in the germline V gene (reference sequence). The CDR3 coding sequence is TGTGCCTGGAACCCACAGGTTTTGGTAAACGAGCAGTACTTC. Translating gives CAWNPQVLVNEQYF. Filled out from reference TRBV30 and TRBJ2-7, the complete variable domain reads SQTIHQWPATLVQPVGSPLSLECTVEGTSNPNLYWYRQAAGRGLQLLFYSVGIGQISSEVPQNLSASRPQDRQFILSSKKLLLSDSGFYLCAWNPQVLVNEQYFGPGTRLTVT.

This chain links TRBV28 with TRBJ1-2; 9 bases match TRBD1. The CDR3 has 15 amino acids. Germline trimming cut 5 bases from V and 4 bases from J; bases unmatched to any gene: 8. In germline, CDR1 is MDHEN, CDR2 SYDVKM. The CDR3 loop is CASSTGTGNIYGYTF. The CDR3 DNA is TGTGCCAGCAGTACCGGGACAGGGAACATCTATGGCTACACCTTC.

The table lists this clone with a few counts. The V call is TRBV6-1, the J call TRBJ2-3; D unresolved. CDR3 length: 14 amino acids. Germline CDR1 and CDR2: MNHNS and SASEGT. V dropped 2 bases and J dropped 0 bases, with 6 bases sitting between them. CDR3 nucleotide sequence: TGTGCCAGCAGTGAATCCAGGAGCACAGATACGCAGTATTTT. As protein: CASSESRSTDTQYF.

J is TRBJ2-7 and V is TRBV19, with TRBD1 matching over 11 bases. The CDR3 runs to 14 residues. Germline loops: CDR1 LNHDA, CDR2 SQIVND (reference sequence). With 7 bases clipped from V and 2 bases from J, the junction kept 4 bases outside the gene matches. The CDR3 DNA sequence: TGTGCCAGTACCCGGGACAGGGGGACCTACGAGCAGTACTTC. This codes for CASTRDRGTYEQYF.

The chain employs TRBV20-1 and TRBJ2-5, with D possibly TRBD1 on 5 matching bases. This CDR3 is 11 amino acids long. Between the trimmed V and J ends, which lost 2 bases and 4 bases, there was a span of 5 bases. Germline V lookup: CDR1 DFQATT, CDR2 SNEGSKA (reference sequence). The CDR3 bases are TGCAGTGCTAGACAGGGAGAGACCCAGTACTTC. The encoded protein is CSARQGETQYF.

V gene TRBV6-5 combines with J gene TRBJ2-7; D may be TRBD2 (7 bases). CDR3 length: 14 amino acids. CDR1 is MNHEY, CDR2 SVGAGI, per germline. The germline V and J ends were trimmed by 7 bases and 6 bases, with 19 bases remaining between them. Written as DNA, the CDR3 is TGTGCCAGCAATCAGGGGAGGGTTAGCGGCGAGCAGTACTTC. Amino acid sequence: CASNQGRVSGEQYF.

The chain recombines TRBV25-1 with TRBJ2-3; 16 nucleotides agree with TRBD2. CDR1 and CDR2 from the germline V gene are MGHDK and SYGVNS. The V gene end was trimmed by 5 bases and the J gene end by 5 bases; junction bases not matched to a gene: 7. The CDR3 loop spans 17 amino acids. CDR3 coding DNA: TGTGCCAGCAGTCCGGGACTAGCGGGGGGGCGTGTAGATACGCAGTATTTT. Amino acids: CASSPGLAGGRVDTQYF.

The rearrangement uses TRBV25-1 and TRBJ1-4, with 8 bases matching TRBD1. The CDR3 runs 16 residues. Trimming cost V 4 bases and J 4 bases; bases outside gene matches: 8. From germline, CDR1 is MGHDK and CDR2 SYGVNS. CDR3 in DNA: TGTGCCAGCAGTGTATACTCAGGGGGCAGTAATGAAAAACTGTTTTTT. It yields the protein CASSVYSGGSNEKLFF.